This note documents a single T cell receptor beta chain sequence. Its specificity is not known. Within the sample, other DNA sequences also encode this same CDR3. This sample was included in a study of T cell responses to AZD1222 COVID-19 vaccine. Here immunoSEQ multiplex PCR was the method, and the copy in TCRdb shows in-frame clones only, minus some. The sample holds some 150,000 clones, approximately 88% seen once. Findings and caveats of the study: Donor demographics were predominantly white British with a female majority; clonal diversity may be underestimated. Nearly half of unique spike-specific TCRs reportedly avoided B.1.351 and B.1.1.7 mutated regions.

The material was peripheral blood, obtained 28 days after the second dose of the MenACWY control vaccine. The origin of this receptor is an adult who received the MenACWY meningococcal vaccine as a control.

CDR3: CARSRTAQEETQYF. CDR3 sequence (DNA): TGTGCCAGAAGCCGGACCGCTCAGGAAGAGACCCAGTACTTC. This chain uses TRBV5-3 with TRBJ2-5, with no clear D. TRBV5-3 is an open reading frame, and its role is uncertain. Trimming took 4 bases from V and 3 from J, leaving 13 bases between them. CDR3 size: 14 residues.